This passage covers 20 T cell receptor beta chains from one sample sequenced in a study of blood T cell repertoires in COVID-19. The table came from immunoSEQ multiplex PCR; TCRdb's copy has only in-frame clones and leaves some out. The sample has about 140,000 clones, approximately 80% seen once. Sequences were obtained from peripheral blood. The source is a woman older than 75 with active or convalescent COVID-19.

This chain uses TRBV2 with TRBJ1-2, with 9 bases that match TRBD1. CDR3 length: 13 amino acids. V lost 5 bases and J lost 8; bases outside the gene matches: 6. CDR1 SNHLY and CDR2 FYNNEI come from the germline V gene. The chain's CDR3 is CASSMNRGLGYTF. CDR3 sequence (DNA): TGTGCCAGCAGTATGAACAGGGGGCTAGGCTACACCTTC.

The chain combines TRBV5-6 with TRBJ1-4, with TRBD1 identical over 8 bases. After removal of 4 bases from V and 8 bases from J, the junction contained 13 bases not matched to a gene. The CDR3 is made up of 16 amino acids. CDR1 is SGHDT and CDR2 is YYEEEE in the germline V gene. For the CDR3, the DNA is TGTGCCAGCAGCCAAATCCAACAGGGGGGTAACGAAAAACTGTTTTTT. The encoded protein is CASSQIQQGGNEKLFF.

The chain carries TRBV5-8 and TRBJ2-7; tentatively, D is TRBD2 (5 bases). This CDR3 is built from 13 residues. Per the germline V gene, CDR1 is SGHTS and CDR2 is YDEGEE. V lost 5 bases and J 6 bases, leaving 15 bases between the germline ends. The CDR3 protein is CASSASPRGEQYF. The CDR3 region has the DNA TGTGCCAGCAGTGCCAGCCCCCGGGGCGAGCAGTACTTC.

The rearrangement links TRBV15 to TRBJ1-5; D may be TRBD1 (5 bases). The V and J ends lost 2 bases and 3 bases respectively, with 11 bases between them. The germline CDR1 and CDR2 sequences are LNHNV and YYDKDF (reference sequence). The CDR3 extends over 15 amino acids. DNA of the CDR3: TGTGCCACCAGCAGACAGGGTCGTAACAATCAGCCCCAGCATTTT. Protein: CATSRQGRNNQPQHF. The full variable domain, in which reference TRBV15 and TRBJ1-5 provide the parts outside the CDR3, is DAMVIQNPRYQVTQFGKPVTLSCSQTLNHNVMYWYQQKSSQAPKLLFHYYDKDFNNEADTPDNFQSRRPNTSFCFLDIRSPGLGDTAMYLCATSRQGRNNQPQHFGDGTRLSIL.

The CDR3 DNA is TGTGCCACCAGCAGAGAGTCTAAGCTGGGCACGCAGTATTTT. The encoded protein is CATSRESKLGTQYF. The chain carries TRBV15 and TRBJ2-3, with unresolved D. Trimming shortened V by 0 bases and J by 9 bases, and 13 bases separated the two germline ends. Germline V lookup: CDR1 LNHNV, CDR2 YYDKDF (reference sequence). This CDR3 is 14 amino acids long. The variable domain in full, with the rest retrieved from reference TRBV15 and TRBJ2-3, is DAMVIQNPRYQVTQFGKPVTLSCSQTLNHNVMYWYQQKSSQAPKLLFHYYDKDFNNEADTPDNFQSRRPNTSFCFLDIRSPGLGDTAMYLCATSRESKLGTQYFGPGTRLTVL.

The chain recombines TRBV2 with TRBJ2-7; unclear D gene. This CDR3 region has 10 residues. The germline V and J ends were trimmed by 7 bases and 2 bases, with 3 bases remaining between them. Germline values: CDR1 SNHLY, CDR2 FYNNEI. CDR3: CASNTYEQYF. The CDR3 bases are TGTGCCAGCAACACCTACGAGCAGTACTTC.

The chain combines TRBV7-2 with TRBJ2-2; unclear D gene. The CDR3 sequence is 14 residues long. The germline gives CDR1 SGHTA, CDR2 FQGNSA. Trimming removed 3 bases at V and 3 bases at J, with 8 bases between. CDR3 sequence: CASSLTLYTGELFF. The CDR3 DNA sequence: TGTGCCAGCAGCTTGACACTTTACACCGGGGAGCTGTTTTTT.

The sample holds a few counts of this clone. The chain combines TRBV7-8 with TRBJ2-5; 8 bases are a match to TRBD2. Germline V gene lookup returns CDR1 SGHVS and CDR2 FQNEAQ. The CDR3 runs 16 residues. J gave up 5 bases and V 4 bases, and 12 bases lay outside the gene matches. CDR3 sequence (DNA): TGTGCCAGCAGCTCCCCGAGTGGGACTAGGACCGAGACCCAGTACTTC. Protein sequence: CASSSPSGTRTETQYF.

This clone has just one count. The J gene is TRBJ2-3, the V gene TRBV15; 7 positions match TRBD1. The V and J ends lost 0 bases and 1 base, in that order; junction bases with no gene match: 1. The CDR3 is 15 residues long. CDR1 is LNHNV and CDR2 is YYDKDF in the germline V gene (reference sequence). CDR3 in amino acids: CATSRDTGGTDTQYF. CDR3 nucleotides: TGTGCCACCAGCAGAGATACAGGGGGCACAGATACGCAGTATTTT. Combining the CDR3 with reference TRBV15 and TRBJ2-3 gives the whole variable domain DAMVIQNPRYQVTQFGKPVTLSCSQTLNHNVMYWYQQKSSQAPKLLFHYYDKDFNNEADTPDNFQSRRPNTSFCFLDIRSPGLGDTAMYLCATSRDTGGTDTQYFGPGTRLTVL.

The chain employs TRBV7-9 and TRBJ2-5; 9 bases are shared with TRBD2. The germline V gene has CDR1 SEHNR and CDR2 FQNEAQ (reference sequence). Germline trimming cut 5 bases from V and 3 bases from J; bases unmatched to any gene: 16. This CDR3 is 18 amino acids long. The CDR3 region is CASSPAGLARDRKETQYF. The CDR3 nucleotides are TGTGCCAGCAGCCCCGCGGGACTAGCCCGGGACCGTAAAGAGACCCAGTACTTC.

Here the CDR3 DNA reads TGTGCCAGCAGCCTGGACAGGGGGCGCTCTGAAAAACTGTTTTTT. Translating gives CASSLDRGRSEKLFF. The chain is built from TRBV11-2 and TRBJ1-4; TRBD1 aligns across 11 bases. This CDR3 spans 15 amino acids. Germline V lookup: CDR1 SGHAT, CDR2 FQNNGV. After removal of 5 bases from V and 7 bases from J, the junction contained 6 bases not matched to a gene.

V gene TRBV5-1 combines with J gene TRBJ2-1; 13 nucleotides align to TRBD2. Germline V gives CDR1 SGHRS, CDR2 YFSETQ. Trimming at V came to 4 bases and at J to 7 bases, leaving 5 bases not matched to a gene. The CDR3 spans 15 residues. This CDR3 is CASSLLAGGPNEQFF. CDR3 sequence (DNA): TGCGCCAGCAGCCTACTAGCGGGGGGGCCGAATGAGCAGTTCTTC.

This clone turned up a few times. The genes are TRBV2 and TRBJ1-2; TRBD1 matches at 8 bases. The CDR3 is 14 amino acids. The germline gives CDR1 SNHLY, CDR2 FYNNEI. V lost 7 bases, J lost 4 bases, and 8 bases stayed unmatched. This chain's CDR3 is CASTVTGGSYGYTF. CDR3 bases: TGTGCCAGCACCGTCACAGGGGGAAGCTATGGCTACACCTTC.

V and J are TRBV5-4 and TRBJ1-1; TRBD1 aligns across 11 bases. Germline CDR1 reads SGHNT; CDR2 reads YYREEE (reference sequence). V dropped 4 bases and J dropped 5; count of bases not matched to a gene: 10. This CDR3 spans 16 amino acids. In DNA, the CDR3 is TGTGCCAGCAGCGGCGGACAGGGGGCAAGGGGAACTGAAGCTTTCTTT. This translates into CASSGGQGARGTEAFF.

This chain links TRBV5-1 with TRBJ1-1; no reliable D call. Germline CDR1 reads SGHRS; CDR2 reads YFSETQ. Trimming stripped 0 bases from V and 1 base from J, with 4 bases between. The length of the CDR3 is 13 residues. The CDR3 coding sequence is TGCGCCAGCAGCTTGGGAGGGAACACTGAAGCTTTCTTT. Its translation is CASSLGGNTEAFF.

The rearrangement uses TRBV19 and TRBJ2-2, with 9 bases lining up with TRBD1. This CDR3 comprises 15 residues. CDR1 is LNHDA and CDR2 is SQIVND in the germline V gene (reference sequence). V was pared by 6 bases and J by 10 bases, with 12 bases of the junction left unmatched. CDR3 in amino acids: CASRGTGSKNQELFF. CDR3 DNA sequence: TGTGCCAGTAGAGGGACAGGGTCCAAAAATCAGGAGCTGTTTTTT.

The CDR3 region has the DNA TGTGCCAGCAGGCGGGAGAATGAGCAGTTCTTC. Amino acid sequence: CASRRENEQFF. The chain combines TRBV2 with TRBJ2-1, with 7 positions matching TRBD2. Germline CDR1 is SNHLY and CDR2 is FYNNEI. J was trimmed by 7 bases and V by 6 bases; bases with no gene match: 0. This CDR3 region has 11 residues.

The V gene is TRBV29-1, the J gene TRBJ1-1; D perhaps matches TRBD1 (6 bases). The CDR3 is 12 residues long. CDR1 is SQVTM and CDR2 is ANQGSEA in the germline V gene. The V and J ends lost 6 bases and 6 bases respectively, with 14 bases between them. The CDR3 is CSVQGGRPEAFF. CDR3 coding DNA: TGCAGCGTACAGGGCGGTAGACCTGAAGCTTTCTTT. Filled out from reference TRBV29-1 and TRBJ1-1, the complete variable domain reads SAVISQKPSRDICQRGTSLTIQCQVDSQVTMMFWYRQQPGQSLTLIATANQGSEATYESGFVIDKFPISRPNLTFSTLTVSNMSPEDSSIYLCSVQGGRPEAFFGQGTRLTVV.

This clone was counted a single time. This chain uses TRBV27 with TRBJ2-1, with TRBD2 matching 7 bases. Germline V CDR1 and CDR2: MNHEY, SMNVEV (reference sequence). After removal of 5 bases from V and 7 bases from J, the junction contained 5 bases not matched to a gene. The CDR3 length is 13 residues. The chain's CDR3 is CASSKREGNEQFF. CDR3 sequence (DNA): TGTGCCAGCAGTAAAAGGGAGGGGAATGAGCAGTTCTTC.

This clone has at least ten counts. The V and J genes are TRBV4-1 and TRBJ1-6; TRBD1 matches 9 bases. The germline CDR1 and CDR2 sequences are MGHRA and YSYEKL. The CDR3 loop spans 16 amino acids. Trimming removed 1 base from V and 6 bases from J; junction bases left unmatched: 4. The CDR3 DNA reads TGCGCCAGCAGCCAAGGGACAGGGGTTGTTAATTCACCCCTCCACTTT. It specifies CASSQGTGVVNSPLHF.